These 11 T cell receptor beta chains originate from one sample sequenced in a study of blood T cell repertoires in COVID-19. Sequencing used immunoSEQ multiplex PCR; TCRdb keeps in-frame clones, though not all of them. The table has fewer than 300,000 clones, just under 90% seen once. The material sequenced was peripheral blood. These receptors were obtained from a woman between 50 and 59 years old with COVID-19, enrolled during active disease.

The chain carries TRBV2 and TRBJ2-1; 11 bases are a match to TRBD2. This CDR3 has 15 residues. The junction had 12 bases not matched to a gene; V was cut back by 7 bases and J by 10 bases. In germline, CDR1 is SNHLY, CDR2 FYNNEI. This chain's CDR3 is CASKGGTSGSGEQFF. CDR3 sequence (DNA): TGTGCCAGCAAGGGGGGCACTAGCGGGAGTGGAGAGCAGTTCTTC.

The V call is TRBV7-3, the J call TRBJ2-1; 9 nucleotides line up with TRBD2. The CDR3 contains 17 residues. Per the germline V gene, CDR1 is SGHTA and CDR2 is FQGTGA. The V and J ends lost 2 bases and 0 bases, in that order; junction bases with no gene match: 5. The CDR3 DNA is TGTGCCAGCAGCTTAGGTAGCGGGAGCATCTCCTACAATGAGCAGTTCTTC. This encodes CASSLGSGSISYNEQFF.

The CDR3 region is CAWSVGQAQRETQYF. The CDR3 nucleotides are TGTGCCTGGAGTGTCGGACAGGCCCAGAGGGAGACCCAGTACTTC. The chain recombines TRBV30 with TRBJ2-5; 7 positions match TRBD1. The germline CDR1 and CDR2 sequences are GTSNPN and SVGIG (reference sequence). V lost 0 bases, J lost 5 bases, and 9 bases stayed unmatched. The CDR3 is made up of 15 amino acids. The full variable domain, with the rest looked up from reference TRBV30 and TRBJ2-5, is SQTIHQWPATLVQPVGSPLSLECTVEGTSNPNLYWYRQAAGRGLQLLFYSVGIGQISSEVPQNLSASRPQDRQFILSSKKLLLSDSGFYLCAWSVGQAQRETQYFGPGTRLLVL.

This rearrangement joins TRBV12-3 or TRBV12-4 to TRBJ2-2; D gene uncertain. The CDR3 runs to 13 residues. The germline V and J ends were trimmed by 2 bases and 6 bases, with 7 bases remaining between them. DNA for the CDR3: TGTGCCAGCAGTTTATCCCCTGCCGGGGAGCTGTTTTTT. Protein product: CASSLSPAGELFF.

This clone was observed a single time. V gene TRBV12-5 combines with J gene TRBJ2-1, with 10 bases lining up with TRBD2. This CDR3 comprises 16 residues. From germline, CDR1 is LGHNT and CDR2 FRNRAP. V lost 5 bases and J lost 3; bases outside the gene matches: 7. The CDR3 sequence: CASGISSGSVYNEQFF. CDR3 coding DNA: TGTGCTAGTGGTATCTCTAGCGGGAGTGTCTACAATGAGCAGTTCTTC. Full variable domain (outside the CDR3, taken from reference TRBV12-5 and TRBJ2-1): DARVTQTPRHKVTEMGQEVTMRCQPILGHNTVFWYRQTMMQGLELLAYFRNRAPLDDSGMPKDRFSAEMPDATLATLKIQPSEPRDSAVYFCASGISSGSVYNEQFFGPGTRLTVL.

The chain employs TRBV9 and TRBJ1-2, with 7 bases matching TRBD1. This CDR3 spans 15 amino acids. Germline assignment: CDR1 SGDLS and CDR2 YYNGEE. V lost 3 bases to trimming and J lost 3 bases; unmatched junction nucleotides: 8. CDR3 bases: TGTGCCAGCAGCGGAACCGGGACAGTACACTATGGCTACACCTTC. Protein: CASSGTGTVHYGYTF. Supplemented by reference TRBV9 and TRBJ1-2, the full variable domain reads DSGVTQTPKHLITATGQRVTLRCSPRSGDLSVYWYQQSLDQGLQFLIQYYNGEERAKGNILERFSAQQFPDLHSELNLSSLELGDSALYFCASSGTGTVHYGYTFGSGTRLTVV.

V usage is TRBV6-4 and J usage is TRBJ2-2; 11 bases are shared with TRBD2. Trimming removed 6 bases from V and 5 bases from J; junction bases left unmatched: 5. The CDR3 totals 15 residues. CDR1 and CDR2 (germline): MRHNA, SNTAGT. The DNA of the CDR3 is TGTGCCAGCAGACTACTAGCGGGAGAAACCGGGGAGCTGTTTTTT. It encodes CASRLLAGETGELFF.

The chain recombines TRBV18 with TRBJ1-1; TRBD1 matches at 9 bases. The junction had 13 bases not matched to a gene; V was cut back by 5 bases and J by 6 bases. There are 16 residues in the CDR3. Germline V gene sequence: CDR1 KGHSH, CDR2 LQKENI. CDR3 sequence: CASSEQGAQKTAEAFF. DNA of the CDR3: TGTGCCAGCTCAGAACAGGGGGCGCAAAAGACCGCTGAAGCTTTCTTT.

The chain links TRBV2 to TRBJ2-5, with 10 bases that match TRBD2. The V segment lost 3 bases and the J segment 4 bases; nucleotides outside the gene matches: 8. CDR3 size: 16 residues. Germline lookup yields CDR1 SNHLY and CDR2 FYNNEI. CDR3 protein: CASSEQAGGNPETQYF. The CDR3 DNA sequence: TGTGCCAGCAGTGAGCAAGCGGGAGGGAACCCAGAGACCCAGTACTTC. Full variable domain (remainder filled in from reference TRBV2 and TRBJ2-5): EPEVTQTPSHQVTQMGQEVILRCVPISNHLYFYWYRQILGQKVEFLVSFYNNEISEKSEIFDDQFSVERPDGSNFTLKIRSTKLEDSAMYFCASSEQAGGNPETQYFGPGTRLLVL.

This chain connects TRBV14 to TRBJ2-3; D not certain. V was pared by 5 bases and J by 7 bases, with 22 bases between. The CDR3 spans 16 residues. Germline-derived CDR1 and CDR2 are SGHDN and FVKESK. The CDR3 DNA sequence: TGTGCCAGCAGCGTTCTTGTGGGCCTTGATGTCCATACGCAGTATTTT. Its protein is CASSVLVGLDVHTQYF.

V gene TRBV14 combines with J gene TRBJ2-2; D is perhaps TRBD2 (7 bases). CDR1 SGHDN and CDR2 FVKESK come from the germline V gene. CDR3 length equals 18 residues. V was cut by 4 bases and J by 7 bases, with 25 bases left in between. CDR3 DNA: TGTGCCAGCAGCCCAATGAGGGGGACTACCGTTCTTGTCGGGGAGCTGTTTTTT. Amino acid sequence: CASSPMRGTTVLVGELFF.